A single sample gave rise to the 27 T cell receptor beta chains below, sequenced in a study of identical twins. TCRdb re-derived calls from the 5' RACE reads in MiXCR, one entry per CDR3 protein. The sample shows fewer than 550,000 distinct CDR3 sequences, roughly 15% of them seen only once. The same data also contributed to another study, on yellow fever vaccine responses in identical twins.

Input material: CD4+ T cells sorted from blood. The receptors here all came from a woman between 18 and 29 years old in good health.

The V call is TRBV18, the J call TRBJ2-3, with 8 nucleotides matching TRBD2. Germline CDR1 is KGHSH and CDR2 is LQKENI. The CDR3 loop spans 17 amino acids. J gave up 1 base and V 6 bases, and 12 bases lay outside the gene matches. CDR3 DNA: TGTGCCAGCTCCCCCGTTGGGGTACTAGCGGGCACAGATACGCAGTATTTT. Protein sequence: CASSPVGVLAGTDTQYF.

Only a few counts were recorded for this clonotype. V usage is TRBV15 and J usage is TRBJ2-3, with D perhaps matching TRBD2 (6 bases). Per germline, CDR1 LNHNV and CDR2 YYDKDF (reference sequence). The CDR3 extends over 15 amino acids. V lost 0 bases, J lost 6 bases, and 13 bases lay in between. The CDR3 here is CATSRDGLRVDTQYF. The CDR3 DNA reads TGTGCCACCAGCAGAGACGGACTACGGGTGGATACGCAGTATTTT.

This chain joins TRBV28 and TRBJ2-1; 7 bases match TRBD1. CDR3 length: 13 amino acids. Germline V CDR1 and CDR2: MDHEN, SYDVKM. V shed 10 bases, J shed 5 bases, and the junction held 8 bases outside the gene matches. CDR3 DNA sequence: TGTGCCACCTACAGGGGTTTACACAATGAGCAGTTCTTC. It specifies CATYRGLHNEQFF.

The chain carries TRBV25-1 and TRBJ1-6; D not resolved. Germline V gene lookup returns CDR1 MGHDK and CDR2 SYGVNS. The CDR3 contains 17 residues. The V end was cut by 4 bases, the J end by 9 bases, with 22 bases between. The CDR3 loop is CASSASGWAGVGSPLHF. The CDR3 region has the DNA TGTGCCAGCAGTGCTAGCGGTTGGGCAGGCGTCGGTTCACCCCTCCACTTT.

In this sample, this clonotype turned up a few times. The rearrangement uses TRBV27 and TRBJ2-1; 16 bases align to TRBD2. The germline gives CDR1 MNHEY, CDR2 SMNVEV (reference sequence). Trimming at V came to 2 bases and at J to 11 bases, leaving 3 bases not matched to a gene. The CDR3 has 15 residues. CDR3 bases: TGTGCCAGCAGTTTAGGGGGACTAGCGGGAGGGCAGCAGTTCTTC. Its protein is CASSLGGLAGGQQFF.

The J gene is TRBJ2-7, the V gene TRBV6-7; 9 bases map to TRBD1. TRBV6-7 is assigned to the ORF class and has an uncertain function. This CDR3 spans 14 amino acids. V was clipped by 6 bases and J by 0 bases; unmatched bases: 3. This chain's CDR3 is CASRGDRASYEQYF. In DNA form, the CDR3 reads TGTGCCAGCAGGGGGGACAGGGCCTCCTACGAGCAGTACTTC.

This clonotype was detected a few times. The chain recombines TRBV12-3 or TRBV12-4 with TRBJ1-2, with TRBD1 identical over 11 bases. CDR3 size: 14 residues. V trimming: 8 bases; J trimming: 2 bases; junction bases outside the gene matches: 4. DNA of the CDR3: TGTGCCAGCGGGGGGACAGGGGGAAACTATGGCTACACCTTC. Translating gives CASGGTGGNYGYTF.

CDR3 amino acids: CASSLSLGPLSTDTQYF. The CDR3, as DNA: TGTGCCAGCAGTTTATCCCTGGGACCCCTTAGCACAGATACGCAGTATTTT. J is TRBJ2-3 and V is TRBV28; possibly TRBD1 or TRBD2 for D (5 bases each). The germline CDR1 and CDR2 sequences are MDHEN and SYDVKM. The CDR3 is 17 residues long. The V gene lost 1 base and the J gene lost 0 bases, with 14 bases spanning the gap.

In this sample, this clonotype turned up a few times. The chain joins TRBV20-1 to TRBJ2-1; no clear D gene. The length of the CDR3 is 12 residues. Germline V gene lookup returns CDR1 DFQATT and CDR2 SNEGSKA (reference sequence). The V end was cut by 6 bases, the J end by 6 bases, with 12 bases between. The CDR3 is CSAPAGVNEQFF. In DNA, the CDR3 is TGCAGTGCCCCCGCCGGCGTCAATGAGCAGTTCTTC.

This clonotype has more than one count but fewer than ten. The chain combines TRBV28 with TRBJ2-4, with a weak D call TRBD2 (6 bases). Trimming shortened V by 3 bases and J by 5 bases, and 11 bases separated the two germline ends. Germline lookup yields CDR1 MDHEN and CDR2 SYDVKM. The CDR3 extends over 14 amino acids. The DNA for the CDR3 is TGTGCCAGCAGTTTCCGGGGGAATCAAAACATTCAGTACTTC. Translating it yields CASSFRGNQNIQYF.

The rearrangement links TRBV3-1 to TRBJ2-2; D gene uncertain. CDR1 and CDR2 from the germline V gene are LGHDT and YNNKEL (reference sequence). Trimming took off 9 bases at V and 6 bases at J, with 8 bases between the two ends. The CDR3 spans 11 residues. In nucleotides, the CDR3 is TGTGCCAGTAAAACGGCCGGGGAGCTGTTTTTT. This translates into CASKTAGELFF.

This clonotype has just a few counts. CDR3 coding DNA: TGCAGTGCTAGGACAGGGACTAGTGATACGCAGTATTTT. Amino acids: CSARTGTSDTQYF. The V and J genes are TRBV20-1 and TRBJ2-3; a possible D gene is TRBD2 (8 bases). V was clipped by 3 bases and J by 6 bases, with 13 bases between them. The CDR3 consists of 13 residues. Germline values: CDR1 DFQATT, CDR2 SNEGSKA (reference sequence).

The CDR3 region is CASSEDRGDRRFF. CDR3 in DNA: TGTGCCAGCAGTGAGGACAGGGGCGATCGTCGGTTCTTC. The chain links TRBV2 to TRBJ2-1, with 9 bases that match TRBD1. The V and J ends lost 3 bases and 15 bases, in that order; junction bases with no gene match: 9. CDR1 and CDR2 (germline): SNHLY, FYNNEI. The CDR3 loop spans 13 amino acids. Using reference TRBV2 and TRBJ2-1 for the parts outside the CDR3, the full variable domain is EPEVTQTPSHQVTQMGQEVILRCVPISNHLYFYWYRQILGQKVEFLVSFYNNEISEKSEIFDDQFSVERPDGSNFTLKIRSTKLEDSAMYFCASSEDRGDRRFFGPGTRLTVL.

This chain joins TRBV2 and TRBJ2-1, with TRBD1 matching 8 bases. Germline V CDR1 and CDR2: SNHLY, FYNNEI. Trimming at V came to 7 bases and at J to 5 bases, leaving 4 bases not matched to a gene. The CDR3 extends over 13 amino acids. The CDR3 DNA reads TGTGCCAGCACGGGACAGGTTAACAATGAGCAGTTCTTC. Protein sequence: CASTGQVNNEQFF.

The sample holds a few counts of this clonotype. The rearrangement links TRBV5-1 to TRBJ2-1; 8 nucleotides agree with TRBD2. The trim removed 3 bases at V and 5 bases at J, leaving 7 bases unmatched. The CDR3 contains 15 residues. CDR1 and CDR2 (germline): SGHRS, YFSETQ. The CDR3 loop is CASSSSGGPHNEQFF. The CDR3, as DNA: TGCGCCAGCAGCTCCAGCGGGGGACCTCACAATGAGCAGTTCTTC.

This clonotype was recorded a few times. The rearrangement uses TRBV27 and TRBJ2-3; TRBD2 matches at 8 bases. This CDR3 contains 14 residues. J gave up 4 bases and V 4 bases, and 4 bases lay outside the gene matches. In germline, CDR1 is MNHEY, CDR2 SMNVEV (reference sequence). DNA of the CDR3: TGTGCCAGCAGTTACCGGGAGGGCCCAGATACGCAGTATTTT. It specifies CASSYREGPDTQYF.

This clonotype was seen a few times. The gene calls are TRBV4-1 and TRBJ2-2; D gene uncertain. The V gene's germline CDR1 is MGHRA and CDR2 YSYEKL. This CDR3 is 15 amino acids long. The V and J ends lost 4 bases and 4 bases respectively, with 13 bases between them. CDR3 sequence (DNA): TGCGCCAGCAGCCGCCAAAGGGATGTCACCGGGGAGCTGTTTTTT. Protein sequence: CASSRQRDVTGELFF.

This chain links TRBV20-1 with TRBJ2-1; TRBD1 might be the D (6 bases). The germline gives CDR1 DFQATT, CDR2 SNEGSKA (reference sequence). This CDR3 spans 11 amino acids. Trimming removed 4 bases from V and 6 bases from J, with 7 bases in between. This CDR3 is CSAIGGNEQFF. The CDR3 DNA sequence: TGCAGTGCTATAGGGGGCAATGAGCAGTTCTTC.

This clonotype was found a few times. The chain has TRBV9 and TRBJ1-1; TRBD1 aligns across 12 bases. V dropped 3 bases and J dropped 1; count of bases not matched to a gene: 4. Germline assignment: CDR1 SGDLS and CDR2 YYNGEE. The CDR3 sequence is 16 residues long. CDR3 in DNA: TGTGCCAGCAGCGGGGACAGGGGGCCAAGGAACACTGAAGCTTTCTTT. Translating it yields CASSGDRGPRNTEAFF.

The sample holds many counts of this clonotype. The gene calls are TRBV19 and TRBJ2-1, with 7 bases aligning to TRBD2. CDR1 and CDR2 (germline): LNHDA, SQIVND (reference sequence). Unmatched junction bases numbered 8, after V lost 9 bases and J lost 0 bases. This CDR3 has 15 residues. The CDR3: CASVAGRSSYNEQFF. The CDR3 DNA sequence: TGTGCCAGCGTAGCGGGTAGGAGCTCCTACAATGAGCAGTTCTTC.

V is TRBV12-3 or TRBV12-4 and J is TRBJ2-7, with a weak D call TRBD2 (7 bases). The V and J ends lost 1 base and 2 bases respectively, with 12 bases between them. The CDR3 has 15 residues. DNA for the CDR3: TGTGCCAGCAGTTTAGGCGGGGGCCAAGCCTACGAGCAGTACGTC. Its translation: CASSLGGGQAYEQYV.

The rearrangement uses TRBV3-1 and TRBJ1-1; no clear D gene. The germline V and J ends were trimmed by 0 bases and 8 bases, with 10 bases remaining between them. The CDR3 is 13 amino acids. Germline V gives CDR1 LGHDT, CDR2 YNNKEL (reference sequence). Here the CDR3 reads CASSQDLRLEAFF. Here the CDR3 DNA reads TGTGCCAGCAGCCAAGATTTGCGATTGGAAGCTTTCTTT.

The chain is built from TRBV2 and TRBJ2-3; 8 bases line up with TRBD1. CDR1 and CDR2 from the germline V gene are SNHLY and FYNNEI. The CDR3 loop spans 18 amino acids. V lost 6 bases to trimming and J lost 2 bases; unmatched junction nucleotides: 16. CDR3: CASRRVPRGTGLTDTQYF. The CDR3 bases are TGTGCCAGCAGGAGGGTCCCCCGTGGGACAGGTCTCACAGATACGCAGTATTTT.

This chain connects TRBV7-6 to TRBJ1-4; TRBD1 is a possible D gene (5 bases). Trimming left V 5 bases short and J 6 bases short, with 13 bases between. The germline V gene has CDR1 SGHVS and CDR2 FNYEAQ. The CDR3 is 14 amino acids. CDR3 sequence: CASSPRGEYEKLFF. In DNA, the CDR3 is TGTGCCAGCAGCCCTAGAGGGGAGTATGAAAAACTGTTTTTT.

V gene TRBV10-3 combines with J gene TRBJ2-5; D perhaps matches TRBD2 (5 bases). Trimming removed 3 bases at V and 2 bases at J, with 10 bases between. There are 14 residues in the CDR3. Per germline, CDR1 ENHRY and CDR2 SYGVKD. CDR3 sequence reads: CAISETGVQETQYF. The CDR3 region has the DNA TGTGCCATCAGTGAAACCGGGGTACAAGAGACCCAGTACTTC.

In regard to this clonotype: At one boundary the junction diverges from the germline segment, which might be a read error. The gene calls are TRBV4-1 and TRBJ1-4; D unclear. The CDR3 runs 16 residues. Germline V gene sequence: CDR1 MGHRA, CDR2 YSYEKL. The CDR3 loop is CASGQAGLGPNEKLFF. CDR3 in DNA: TGCGCCAGCGGCCAAGCGGGTTTAGGGCCTAATGAAAAACTGTTTTTT.

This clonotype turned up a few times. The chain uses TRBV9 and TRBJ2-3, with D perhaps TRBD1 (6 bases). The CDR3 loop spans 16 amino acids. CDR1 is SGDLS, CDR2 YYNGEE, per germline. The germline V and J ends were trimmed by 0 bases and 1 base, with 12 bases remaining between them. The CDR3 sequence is CASSVGGGKGTDTQYF. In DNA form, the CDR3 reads TGTGCCAGCAGCGTAGGAGGGGGTAAGGGCACAGATACGCAGTATTTT.